Each of the 7 T cell receptor beta chains below was sequenced from the same sample in a study of shared clonotypes between healthy human individuals. Sequencing used immunoSEQ multiplex PCR; TCRdb keeps in-frame clones, though not all of them. The sample records around 2,000,000 clones, approximately 95% being singletons. Naivety among CD8 cells was defined by CD45RO negativity and positive CCR7 selection, thereby excluding terminally differentiated effector memory CD45RA+ cells. Sequencing was carried out using naive CD8+ T cells sorted from blood. The receptors here all came from a young man in good health.

The chain is built from TRBV28 and TRBJ1-1; the D is unclear. The V gene lost 6 bases and the J gene lost 7 bases, with 9 bases spanning the gap. The CDR3 consists of 11 residues. The germline CDR1 and CDR2 sequences are MDHEN and SYDVKM. The CDR3 region is CASSGFDEAFF. CDR3 sequence (DNA): TGTGCCAGCAGCGGATTTGATGAAGCTTTCTTT. The variable domain in full, with the rest retrieved from reference TRBV28 and TRBJ1-1, is DVKVTQSSRYLVKRTGEKVFLECVQDMDHENMFWYRQDPGLGLRLIYFSYDVKMKEKGDIPEGYSVSREKKERFSLILESASTNQTSMYLCASSGFDEAFFGQGTRLTVV.

CDR3 bases: TGTGCCAGCAGCTTTCGGACAGGGGGCCATGAGCAGTTCTTC. Its protein product is CASSFRTGGHEQFF. The rearrangement joins TRBV7-6 to TRBJ2-1, with 11 bases fitting TRBD1. The CDR3 spans 14 residues. The V gene end was trimmed by 3 bases and the J gene end by 8 bases; junction bases not matched to a gene: 3. Per the germline V gene, CDR1 is SGHVS and CDR2 is FNYEAQ.

This clone was found once. CDR3 DNA sequence: TGTGCCAGCAGCTTAGCGGGGGTCTACCCCGCAAACTACAATGAGCAGTTCTTC. This encodes CASSLAGVYPANYNEQFF. The V call is TRBV7-8, the J call TRBJ2-1, with D perhaps given as TRBD1 or TRBD2 (5 bases each). With 0 bases removed from V and 3 bases from J, the gap between germline ends came to 18 bases. Germline CDR1 and CDR2: SGHVS and FQNEAQ. The CDR3 loop spans 18 amino acids.

The chain has TRBV9 and TRBJ1-3; D is perhaps TRBD1 (6 bases). V was shortened by 0 bases and J by 4 bases, with 17 bases between the two germline ends. The CDR3 has 17 amino acids. Germline lookup yields CDR1 SGDLS and CDR2 YYNGEE. The CDR3 coding sequence is TGTGCCAGCAGCGTAGATTCGGAGGGGGTTTCCGGAAACACCATATATTTT. Protein: CASSVDSEGVSGNTIYF.

The chain uses TRBV4-3 and TRBJ2-7; D is perhaps TRBD2 (5 bases). CDR3 size: 19 residues. V was clipped by 0 bases and J by 1 base, with 22 bases between them. Germline lookup yields CDR1 LGHNA and CDR2 YSLEER. For the CDR3, the DNA is TGCGCCAGCAGCCAAGATACGGGTTTTTGGGAGACCGGGTCCTACGAGCAGTACTTC. Encoded protein: CASSQDTGFWETGSYEQYF.

As to this clone: A junction end diverges from the germline sequence, so it may reflect a read error. The V gene is TRBV2, the J gene TRBJ1-4, with D maybe TRBD1 (5 bases). Germline V gene data show CDR1 as SNHLY and CDR2 as FYNNEI. The CDR3 runs to 18 residues. The DNA of the CDR3 is TGTGCCAGCAAATACTCCAACGAAGCCCGGGACCCCCATGAAAACCTGTTTTTT. Its protein is CASKYSNEARDPHENLFF.

The chain combines TRBV6-5 with TRBJ1-5; D gene uncertain. This CDR3 is built from 15 residues. Trimming cost V 0 bases and J 9 bases, with 15 bases left between them. Germline loops: CDR1 MNHEY, CDR2 SVGAGI. The CDR3 reads CASSYSAGFGGPQHF. The CDR3 coding sequence is TGTGCCAGCAGTTACTCCGCGGGGTTCGGAGGGCCCCAGCATTTT.